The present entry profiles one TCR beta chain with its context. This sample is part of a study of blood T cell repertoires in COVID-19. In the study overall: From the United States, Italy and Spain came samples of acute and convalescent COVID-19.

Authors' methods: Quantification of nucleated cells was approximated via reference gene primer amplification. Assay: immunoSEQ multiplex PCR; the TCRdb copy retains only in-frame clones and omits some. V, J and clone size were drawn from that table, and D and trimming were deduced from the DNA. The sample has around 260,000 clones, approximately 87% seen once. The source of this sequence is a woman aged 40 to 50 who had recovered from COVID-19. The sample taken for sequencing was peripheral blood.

The CDR3 spells CASSLVAGGIYEQYF. As DNA, the CDR3 is TGTGCCAGCAGCTTAGTGGCAGGGGGTATCTACGAGCAGTACTTC. This chain connects TRBV7-6 to TRBJ2-7, with 7 bases lining up with TRBD1. The V gene end was trimmed by 1 base and the J gene end by 3 bases; junction bases not matched to a gene: 6. CDR3 length equals 15 residues. The V gene's germline CDR1 is SGHVS and CDR2 FNYEAQ.